The 25 T cell receptor beta chains in this list originate from one sample, sequenced in a study of blood T cell repertoires in COVID-19. Assay: immunoSEQ multiplex PCR; the TCRdb copy retains only in-frame clones and omits some. The table records approximately 210,000 clones, around nine tenths of them present only once. The sample taken for sequencing was peripheral blood. These receptors were collected from a woman between 35 and 50 years old who had recovered from COVID-19.

In DNA form, the CDR3 reads TGTGCCAGCAGCTTTAGCGGAGTAGCCAAAAATTACGAGCAGTACTTC. Its protein is CASSFSGVAKNYEQYF. The chain has TRBV11-2 and TRBJ2-7, with a tentative D call TRBD2 (6 bases). The CDR3 has 16 amino acids. Looked up from germline, CDR1 is SGHAT and CDR2 is FQNNGV. Trimming removed 3 bases from V and 4 bases from J, with 19 bases in between.

CDR3 loop: CASSLTGYDEQYF. The CDR3 nucleotides are TGTGCCAGCAGCCTCACAGGGTATGACGAGCAGTACTTC. The rearrangement joins TRBV11-2 to TRBJ2-7; D perhaps matches TRBD1 (6 bases). The CDR3 length is 13 residues. Trimming stripped 5 bases from V and 5 bases from J, with 13 bases between. Looked up from germline, CDR1 is SGHAT and CDR2 is FQNNGV.

V is TRBV15 and J is TRBJ1-2, with D possibly TRBD1 on 6 matching bases. CDR1 LNHNV and CDR2 YYDKDF come from the germline V gene (reference sequence). The germline V and J ends were trimmed by 5 bases and 6 bases, with 19 bases remaining between them. The CDR3 spans 15 residues. CDR3 nucleotides: TGTGCCACCAGCTCCCTGGTAAAGGGGGTTAATGGCTACACCTTC. The encoded protein is CATSSLVKGVNGYTF.

The chain couples TRBV29-1 to TRBJ1-1, with 8 bases aligning to TRBD1. Unmatched junction bases numbered 5, after V lost 4 bases and J lost 7 bases. The CDR3 is made up of 12 amino acids. Germline assignment: CDR1 SQVTM and CDR2 ANQGSEA. CDR3 loop: CSVGQGAGEAFF. The CDR3 bases are TGCAGCGTTGGTCAGGGGGCCGGTGAAGCTTTCTTT.

The chain uses TRBV3-1 (or the pseudogene TRBV3-2) and TRBJ2-7; a possible D gene is TRBD2 (6 bases). This CDR3 is built from 17 residues. Germline CDR1 LGHDT, CDR2 YNNKEL (reference sequence). Trimming took 0 bases from V and 0 from J, leaving 15 bases between them. The CDR3 DNA is TGTGCCAGCAGCCAAGATGGGGTGGGGGGAGCCTCCTACGAGCAGTACTTC. Amino acid sequence: CASSQDGVGGASYEQYF.

V and J are TRBV27 and TRBJ1-6; D possibly corresponds to TRBD1 (6 bases). V was cut by 10 bases and J by 9 bases, with 19 bases left in between. This CDR3 spans 14 amino acids. Per germline, CDR1 MNHEY and CDR2 SMNVEV (reference sequence). CDR3 residues: CATRRPQGFSPLHF. The CDR3 DNA reads TGTGCCACCCGGAGGCCACAGGGATTTTCACCCCTCCACTTT.

This clone was found once. CDR3: CASSPTGLVISEQYF. The DNA for the CDR3 is TGTGCCAGCTCACCAACGGGACTAGTAATCTCCGAGCAGTACTTC. J is TRBJ2-7 and V is TRBV18; 8 positions agree with TRBD2. Germline CDR1 is KGHSH and CDR2 is LQKENI. CDR3 size: 15 residues. With V trimmed by 2 bases and J by 6 bases, 9 bases remained unmatched.

V usage is TRBV18 and J usage is TRBJ1-2; D is perhaps TRBD1 (5 bases). CDR1 is KGHSH and CDR2 is LQKENI in the germline V gene. V lost 2 bases to trimming and J lost 0 bases, with 16 bases between them. The CDR3 is made up of 17 amino acids. CDR3 in DNA: TGTGCCAGCTCACCATTCCTTGAGACAGAATCTAACTATGGCTACACCTTC. It is translated as CASSPFLETESNYGYTF.

This chain links TRBV15 with TRBJ2-3, with 7 bases matching TRBD2. This CDR3 has 17 amino acids. The trim removed 0 bases at V and 3 bases at J, leaving 9 bases unmatched. Germline V gene sequence: CDR1 LNHNV, CDR2 YYDKDF (reference sequence). This CDR3 reads CATSRDSFRGGTDTQYF. CDR3 nucleotide sequence: TGTGCCACCAGCAGAGATTCGTTTCGGGGAGGGACAGATACGCAGTATTTT.

This chain joins TRBV30 and TRBJ1-4, with unresolved D. In germline, CDR1 is GTSNPN, CDR2 SVGIG (reference sequence). The CDR3 runs 13 residues. V gave up 2 bases and J gave up 7 bases, with 11 bases separating them. The CDR3 DNA is TGTGCCTGGAGTTGGAGGCCGGGTGAAAAACTGTTTTTT. This encodes CAWSWRPGEKLFF.

The chain has TRBV6-1 and TRBJ1-1, with D possibly matching TRBD1 (5 bases). This CDR3 comprises 12 residues. The germline gives CDR1 MNHNS, CDR2 SASEGT. Deletions cut 5 bases from V and 11 bases from J, with 15 bases between. CDR3 bases: TGTGCCAGCAGTCCAACATCAGGGATGGCTTTCTTT. It codes for CASSPTSGMAFF.

J is TRBJ1-4 and V is TRBV3-1 (or the pseudogene TRBV3-2); a possible D gene is TRBD1 (5 bases). The CDR3 is made up of 13 amino acids. Germline lookup yields CDR1 LGHDT and CDR2 YNNKEL (reference sequence). The V end lost 6 bases, the J end lost 6 bases, and 11 bases lay between the germline ends. The CDR3 protein is CASRPEGYEKLFF. The CDR3 DNA follows: TGTGCCAGCAGACCGGAGGGGTATGAAAAACTGTTTTTT.

For this clone: The sample has other DNA sequences that encode this CDR3 too. The chain carries TRBV4-2 and TRBJ1-5, with 8 bases aligning to TRBD1. CDR1 is LGHNA, CDR2 YNFKEQ, per germline. Trimming took 0 bases from V and 5 from J; bases not matched to a gene: 3. The CDR3 contains 15 residues. The DNA for the CDR3 is TGTGCCAGCAGCCAAGATTACAGGGGGTATCAGCCCCAGCATTTT. Its translation is CASSQDYRGYQPQHF.

The CDR3 coding sequence is TGTGCCAGCAGCTTAGCCATGAGACAGGGTGGGACCACAGATACGCAGTATTTT. It specifies CASSLAMRQGGTTDTQYF. This sequence joins TRBV7-2 and TRBJ2-3, with 7 positions matching TRBD1. Germline loops: CDR1 SGHTA, CDR2 FQGNSA. The CDR3 is made up of 18 amino acids. J lost 2 bases, V lost 0 bases, and 11 bases had no gene match.

This clone was recorded only once. V and J are TRBV7-9 and TRBJ1-2; D is possibly TRBD1 (6 bases). This CDR3 region has 15 residues. V dropped 6 bases and J dropped 3 bases, with 17 bases sitting between them. CDR1 and CDR2 (germline): SEHNR, FQNEAQ (reference sequence). CDR3 loop: CASSVHREGHYGYTF. CDR3 DNA: TGTGCCAGCAGTGTCCACAGGGAGGGCCACTATGGCTACACCTTC.

The chain links TRBV18 to TRBJ2-6; possibly TRBD1 for D (6 bases). The CDR3 contains 21 residues. V was clipped by 2 bases and J by 0 bases, with 23 bases between them. From germline, CDR1 is KGHSH and CDR2 LQKENI. The CDR3 nucleotides read TGTGCCAGCTCACCAACTCCAACAGGGACGTCCCGAAGCTCTGGGGCCAACGTCCTGACTTTC. Amino acid sequence: CASSPTPTGTSRSSGANVLTF.

This clone was seen a few times. This chain uses TRBV27 with TRBJ1-1, with D maybe TRBD1 (5 bases). V lost 3 bases and J lost 3, with 14 bases in between. The CDR3 runs to 15 residues. The germline gives CDR1 MNHEY, CDR2 SMNVEV (reference sequence). The CDR3 region has the DNA TGTGCCAGCAGTTTTGCCGGGGGGACGGACACTGAAGCTTTCTTT. It encodes CASSFAGGTDTEAFF.

This clone was picked up a small number of times. The chain links TRBV21-1 to TRBJ2-7; the table names TRBD2, a call not compared with the DNA. TRBV21-1 is deemed a pseudogene. The CDR3 is 14 residues long. CDR3: CASTPPTTSYEQYF. CDR3 nucleotide sequence: TGTGCCAGCACCCCGCCCACGACTTCCTACGAGCAGTACTTC.

The chain uses TRBV5-1 and TRBJ1-1, with a possible D match to TRBD1 (5 bases). V was shortened by 3 bases and J by 3 bases, with 9 bases between the two germline ends. CDR3 length equals 13 residues. Germline assignment: CDR1 SGHRS and CDR2 YFSETQ. The CDR3 loop is CASSWGGDTEAFF. Written as DNA, the CDR3 is TGCGCCAGCAGCTGGGGCGGGGACACTGAAGCTTTCTTT.

The CDR3 nucleotides read TGTGCCAGTAGTATGAGGAGACAGTCCTCTTCTTATAGCAATCAGCCCCAGCATTTT. Protein sequence: CASSMRRQSSSYSNQPQHF. The chain has TRBV19 and TRBJ1-5; tentatively, D is TRBD1 (5 bases). The V gene's germline CDR1 is LNHDA and CDR2 SQIVND (reference sequence). The V gene lost 3 bases and the J gene lost 0 bases, with 21 bases spanning the gap. The CDR3 spans 19 residues. The full variable domain, its missing parts supplied by reference TRBV19 and TRBJ1-5, is DGGITQSPKYLFRKEGQNVTLSCEQNLNHDAMYWYRQDPGQGLRLIYYSQIVNDFQKGDIAEGYSVSREKKESFPLTVTSAQKNPTAFYLCASSMRRQSSSYSNQPQHFGDGTRLSIL.

CDR3 in amino acids: CASRGGVSYEQYF. In nucleotides, the CDR3 is TGTGCCAGCCGGGGGGGGGTCTCCTACGAGCAGTACTTC. The rearrangement links TRBV6-5 to TRBJ2-7; 8 nucleotides align to TRBD2. J lost 0 bases, V lost 8 bases, and 3 bases had no gene match. This CDR3 contains 13 residues. CDR1 and CDR2 from the germline V gene are MNHEY and SVGAGI.

The J gene is TRBJ2-1, the V gene TRBV3-1 (or the pseudogene TRBV3-2); TRBD2 matches 12 bases. V dropped 3 bases and J dropped 4; count of bases not matched to a gene: 7. Germline CDR1 is LGHDT and CDR2 is YNNKEL (reference sequence). The CDR3 is made up of 17 amino acids. CDR3 coding DNA: TGTGCCAGCAGCCAGCACAGTCTAGCGGGAGGGTACAATGAGCAGTTCTTC. It is translated as CASSQHSLAGGYNEQFF.

The chain employs TRBV20-1 and TRBJ1-3; tentative D call: TRBD1 (5 bases). The CDR3 contains 14 residues. The ends were cut back, 3 bases at V and 0 bases at J, with 9 bases in the middle. Looked up from germline, CDR1 is DFQATT and CDR2 is SNEGSKA (reference sequence). CDR3 in amino acids: CSASTGSSGNTIYF. CDR3 DNA sequence: TGCAGTGCTAGTACAGGTAGCTCTGGAAACACCATATATTTT.

This clone has a handful of counts. The genes are TRBV12-3 or TRBV12-4 and TRBJ1-2; 7 bases are shared with TRBD1. The V gene end was trimmed by 4 bases and the J gene end by 9 bases; junction bases not matched to a gene: 8. This CDR3 comprises 13 residues. In DNA form, the CDR3 reads TGTGCCAGCAGTTCGGGGACAGCGGACCGCTACACCTTC. Protein: CASSSGTADRYTF.

This clone turned up a few times. The chain links TRBV7-8 to TRBJ1-5; D is undetermined. Germline assignment: CDR1 SGHVS and CDR2 FQNEAQ. V shed 2 bases and J shed 8 bases, with 13 bases lying between them. This CDR3 is built from 14 residues. The CDR3 here is CASSLTRNFEPQHF. The CDR3 bases are TGTGCCAGCAGCTTAACGCGTAACTTTGAGCCCCAGCATTTT.